This T cell receptor beta chain was sequenced during a study of blood T cells in healthy people across ages. Study-level findings and limits: Older individuals had lower TCR beta diversity per million T cells (the decline was roughly linear).

Healthy Russian Caucasian donors spanned ages about 6 to 100 years. A minimum of 6 micrograms of total RNA was extracted per sample. The CDR3 loop spans 16 amino acids. Trimming took off 1 base at V and 2 bases at J, with 14 bases between the two ends. Germline V gives CDR1 SGHRS, CDR2 YFSETQ. Sample-barcoded 5' priming and a J-beta primer mix drove a second PCR of about 6 to 12 cycles. Any given sample supplied a minimum of 2.5 million CDR3-containing paired-end reads. TCRdb used MiXCR to reprocess the 5' RACE reads, holding one entry per CDR3 protein. This table has some 700,000 distinct CDR3 sequences, about 40% appearing once. There are a few counts of this clonotype. Its cognate antigen is unknown.

Specimen: blood. The chain carries TRBV5-1 and TRBJ2-3; no clear D gene. The receptor was derived from a woman aged 55-69 years in good health. Here the CDR3 reads CASSLSSVGSTDTQYF. The CDR3 coding sequence is TGCGCCAGCAGCTTGTCCTCGGTGGGCTCCACAGATACGCAGTATTTT.